The 30 T cell receptor beta chains listed next were all sequenced from one sample in a study of T cell repertoires in cytomegalovirus infection. TCRdb analysed the reads with MiXCR anew, one entry per CDR3 protein. This sample has around 100,000 distinct CDR3 sequences, with roughly a tenth found just once. Their antigens are not known. The sample consisted of PBMCs, sequenced either directly or after in vitro stimulation (not recorded which). These TCRs come from a human donor in good health (CMV status not recorded). Some clones in this sample may be carry-over from other donors' samples.

This clonotype was counted once. The rearrangement joins TRBV10-3 to TRBJ2-5, with TRBD2 matching 15 bases. The CDR3 extends over 16 amino acids. The germline V gene has CDR1 ENHRY and CDR2 SYGVKD. V lost 4 bases, J lost 2 bases, and 2 bases stayed unmatched. CDR3 region: CAISGTSGRGQETQYF. As DNA, the CDR3 is TGTGCCATCAGTGGGACTAGCGGGAGGGGACAAGAGACCCAGTACTTC.

In this sample, this clonotype turned up many times. J is TRBJ2-1 and V is TRBV7-3; 10 nucleotides line up with TRBD2. Germline trimming cut 4 bases from V and 4 bases from J; bases unmatched to any gene: 10. This CDR3 is built from 17 residues. The germline CDR1 and CDR2 sequences are SGHTA and FQGTGA. CDR3 sequence: CASSSVRTSGLYNEQFF. The CDR3, as DNA: TGTGCCAGCAGCTCGGTACGGACTAGCGGACTTTACAATGAGCAGTTCTTC. Together with reference TRBV7-3 and TRBJ2-1, the CDR3 gives the full variable domain: GAGVSQTPSNKVTEKGKYVELRCDPISGHTALYWYRQSLGQGPEFLIYFQGTGAADDSGLPNDRFFAVRPEGSVSTLKIQRTERGDSAVYLCASSSVRTSGLYNEQFFGPGTRLTVL.

In its sample, this clonotype was seen many times. V gene TRBV6-6 combines with J gene TRBJ1-5; maybe TRBD1 (5 bases). The CDR3 is 14 residues long. The V and J ends lost 5 bases and 4 bases respectively, with 12 bases between them. Germline CDR1 reads MNHNY; CDR2 reads SVGAGI (reference sequence). CDR3: CASSHGGGNQPQHF. Here the CDR3 DNA reads TGTGCCAGCAGTCACGGGGGGGGTAATCAGCCCCAGCATTTT.

V gene TRBV7-9 combines with J gene TRBJ2-1; 13 bases align to TRBD2. Germline values: CDR1 SEHNR, CDR2 FQNEAQ (reference sequence). J lost 6 bases, V lost 6 bases, and 20 bases had no gene match. The length of the CDR3 is 20 residues. Written as DNA, the CDR3 is TGTGCCAGCAGAGGGGGACTAGCGGGACCCTTACCCGATACACGCAATGAGCAGTTCTTC. Amino acids: CASRGGLAGPLPDTRNEQFF.

This clonotype was counted at least ten times. The chain recombines TRBV7-2 with TRBJ1-2, with no clear D. V was clipped by 5 bases and J by 3 bases, with 7 bases between them. This CDR3 is 12 amino acids long. The V gene's germline CDR1 is SGHTA and CDR2 FQGNSA. Written as DNA, the CDR3 is TGTGCCAGCAGCACCCGGGACTATGGCTACACCTTC. Translation: CASSTRDYGYTF.

The rearrangement uses TRBV7-4 and TRBJ1-4, with D maybe TRBD1 (5 bases). Germline V gives CDR1 SGHVT, CDR2 SQSDAQ. CDR3 length: 19 residues. Trimming stripped 2 bases from V and 0 bases from J, with 19 bases between. The DNA of the CDR3 is TGTGCCAGCAGCTTAAGGTCTCCGGGACGGAGAACAACTAATGAAAAACTGTTTTTT. It specifies CASSLRSPGRRTTNEKLFF.

A few counts support this clonotype. The chain recombines TRBV11-2 with TRBJ2-2; 12 bases are a match to TRBD2. CDR3 size: 16 residues. Germline V gene sequence: CDR1 SGHAT, CDR2 FQNNGV. Trimming removed 2 bases from V and 6 bases from J; junction bases left unmatched: 4. The CDR3 loop reads CASSLLAGGSAGELFF. The CDR3 nucleotides read TGTGCCAGCAGCTTACTAGCGGGAGGGTCGGCCGGGGAGCTGTTTTTT.

The V call is TRBV10-3, the J call TRBJ2-1; D possibly corresponds to TRBD2 (6 bases). The ends were cut back, 6 bases at V and 6 bases at J, with 18 bases in the middle. The V gene's germline CDR1 is ENHRY and CDR2 SYGVKD. This CDR3 is 15 amino acids long. This chain's CDR3 is CAIREGTGLGNEQFF. CDR3 sequence (DNA): TGTGCCATCAGGGAGGGGACTGGCCTCGGCAATGAGCAGTTCTTC.

The table lists this clonotype with many counts. This sequence joins TRBV6-6 and TRBJ1-4; tentatively, D is TRBD1 (6 bases). The germline CDR1 and CDR2 sequences are MNHNY and SVGAGI (reference sequence). The CDR3 extends over 13 amino acids. Trimming stripped 10 bases from V and 1 base from J, with 10 bases between. The CDR3 protein is CATARGTNEKLFF. The CDR3 nucleotides are TGTGCCACGGCCAGGGGAACTAATGAAAAACTGTTTTTT.

In this sample, this clonotype turned up many times. The gene calls are TRBV7-8 and TRBJ1-5, with 7 bases aligning to TRBD1. The germline V gene encodes CDR1 SGHVS and CDR2 FQNEAQ. CDR3 length: 14 amino acids. With V trimmed by 4 bases and J by 7 bases, 7 bases remained unmatched. Written as DNA, the CDR3 is TGTGCCAGCAGCTCAAACAGAGGGGGCCAGCCCCAGCATTTT. This gives the protein CASSSNRGGQPQHF.

The chain is built from TRBV14 and TRBJ2-3; TRBD2 is a possible D gene (6 bases). V shed 9 bases and J shed 6 bases, with 16 bases lying between them. Germline V lookup: CDR1 SGHDN, CDR2 FVKESK. This CDR3 region has 13 residues. CDR3 sequence reads: CARWRASGDTQYF. CDR3 nucleotides: TGTGCCAGGTGGAGGGCCAGCGGGGATACGCAGTATTTT.

This clonotype was picked up a small number of times. The V call is TRBV20-1, the J call TRBJ2-1; the match to TRBD2 covers 12 bases. Looked up from germline, CDR1 is DFQATT and CDR2 is SNEGSKA (reference sequence). CDR3 length: 13 residues. V shed 6 bases and J 5 bases; nucleotides not matched to a gene: 2. The CDR3 is CSAWTSGDNEQFF. Written as DNA, the CDR3 is TGCAGTGCGTGGACTAGCGGGGACAATGAGCAGTTCTTC.

The chain employs TRBV7-6 and TRBJ2-1; 12 bases match TRBD2. J was trimmed by 8 bases and V by 2 bases; bases with no gene match: 13. CDR1 and CDR2 from the germline V gene are SGHVS and FNYEAQ. This CDR3 comprises 18 residues. This CDR3 is CASSLHLWVTSGRYEQFF. The CDR3 nucleotides read TGTGCCAGCAGCTTACATTTGTGGGTGACTAGCGGGAGATATGAGCAGTTCTTC.

This clonotype was seen many times. The chain carries TRBV2 and TRBJ1-4; 7 bases line up with TRBD1. The CDR3 consists of 15 residues. Trimming cost V 5 bases and J 3 bases; bases outside gene matches: 6. The V gene's germline CDR1 is SNHLY and CDR2 FYNNEI. The DNA for the CDR3 is TGTGCCAGCAGTTTCGACAGGGCCCCTAATGAAAAACTGTTTTTT. It encodes CASSFDRAPNEKLFF.

The chain uses TRBV6-8 and TRBJ1-1; TRBD1 might be the D (5 bases). CDR1 and CDR2 from the germline V gene are MNHGY and SAAAGT. CDR3 length: 11 amino acids. The V end lost 2 bases, the J end lost 7 bases, and 5 bases lay between the germline ends. The CDR3 DNA is TGTGCCAGCAGTTACAGGGGTGAAGCTTTCTTT. Translating it yields CASSYRGEAFF.

V usage is TRBV19 and J usage is TRBJ1-3; no clear D. The CDR3 is made up of 16 amino acids. Germline V CDR1 and CDR2: LNHDA, SQIVND (reference sequence). Trimming shortened V by 6 bases and J by 0 bases, and 15 bases separated the two germline ends. The CDR3 region is CASSRTATVSGNTIYF. The CDR3 coding sequence is TGTGCCAGTAGCCGGACGGCAACCGTCTCTGGAAACACCATATATTTT.

The chain joins TRBV29-1 to TRBJ1-1; tentatively, D is TRBD1 (5 bases). Germline V gives CDR1 SQVTM, CDR2 ANQGSEA. The CDR3 spans 12 residues. V lost 4 bases to trimming and J lost 5 bases, with 11 bases between them. The CDR3: CSVAGGSTEAFF. DNA for the CDR3: TGCAGCGTTGCCGGGGGGAGTACTGAAGCTTTCTTT.

Only a few counts were recorded for this clonotype. Relative to the germline gene, one junction end is altered; a read error may explain this. This chain connects TRBV28 to TRBJ2-1, with TRBD2 as a possible D gene (5 bases). Germline loops: CDR1 MDHEN, CDR2 SYDVKM. CDR3 size: 18 residues. The CDR3 protein is CASRWAGEFTPPYDEQFF. CDR3 nucleotides: TGTGCCAGCCGATGGGCGGGCGAGTTCACTCCGCCCTACGATGAGCAGTTCTTC. Variable domain in full (rest from reference TRBV28 and TRBJ2-1): DVKVTQSSRYLVKRTGEKVFLECVQDMDHENMFWYRQDPGLGLRLIYFSYDVKMKEKGDIPEGYSVSREKKERFSLILESASTNQTSMYLCASRWAGEFTPPYDEQFFGPGTRLTVL.

The sample holds many counts of this clonotype. The chain has TRBV30 and TRBJ1-5, with 7 bases matching TRBD1. Germline values: CDR1 GTSNPN, CDR2 SVGIG (reference sequence). V dropped 8 bases and J dropped 4; count of bases not matched to a gene: 5. CDR3 length: 12 residues. The CDR3 reads CAATTGNQPQHF. The CDR3, as DNA: TGTGCCGCAACGACAGGGAATCAGCCCCAGCATTTT.

The chain employs TRBV18 and TRBJ1-1; TRBD1 aligns across 7 bases. From germline, CDR1 is KGHSH and CDR2 LQKENI. The trim removed 4 bases at V and 5 bases at J, leaving 7 bases unmatched. This CDR3 is 14 amino acids long. CDR3: CASSQDRVGTEAFF. CDR3 coding DNA: TGTGCCAGCTCACAAGACAGGGTAGGAACTGAAGCTTTCTTT.

The V gene is TRBV20-1, the J gene TRBJ2-1; TRBD2 is a possible D gene (6 bases). Per germline, CDR1 DFQATT and CDR2 SNEGSKA (reference sequence). Between the trimmed V and J ends, which lost 5 bases and 2 bases, there was a span of 34 bases. The CDR3 is 21 residues long. CDR3 region: CSAYLSGSSDPLSRAYNEQFF. The CDR3 region has the DNA TGCAGTGCTTATCTCTCGGGGTCTAGCGACCCACTCTCCAGGGCCTACAATGAGCAGTTCTTC.

This clonotype has a handful of counts. The chain couples TRBV15 to TRBJ2-3; D is unresolved. The CDR3 loop spans 17 amino acids. Germline-derived CDR1 and CDR2 are LNHNV and YYDKDF (reference sequence). V lost 7 bases and J lost 4, with 24 bases in between. The CDR3 DNA follows: TGTGCCACCAAGCCGGGCTCCCAACGGCATGTCGCAGATACGCAGTATTTT. Translated: CATKPGSQRHVADTQYF. The full variable domain, in which reference TRBV15 and TRBJ2-3 provide the parts outside the CDR3, is DAMVIQNPRYQVTQFGKPVTLSCSQTLNHNVMYWYQQKSSQAPKLLFHYYDKDFNNEADTPDNFQSRRPNTSFCFLDIRSPGLGDTAMYLCATKPGSQRHVADTQYFGPGTRLTVL.

V and J are TRBV27 and TRBJ2-1, with D uncertain. The CDR3 consists of 13 residues. V was cut by 3 bases and J by 4 bases, with 7 bases left in between. Looked up from germline, CDR1 is MNHEY and CDR2 is SMNVEV (reference sequence). The DNA for the CDR3 is TGTGCCAGCAGTTTGTCAGAATACAATGAGCAGTTCTTC. Protein sequence: CASSLSEYNEQFF.

This rearrangement joins TRBV29-1 to TRBJ1-1; D is undetermined. This CDR3 contains 11 residues. CDR1 and CDR2 from the germline V gene are SQVTM and ANQGSEA. V was cut by 5 bases and J by 4 bases, with 8 bases left in between. The CDR3 spells CSVWGGTEAFF. In DNA form, the CDR3 reads TGCAGCGTTTGGGGTGGCACTGAAGCTTTCTTT.

The table lists this clonotype with many counts. The CDR3 loop reads CASSTDRRSEAFF. Here the CDR3 DNA reads TGTGCCAGCAGCACGGACAGGAGGTCTGAAGCTTTCTTT. This chain uses TRBV7-2 with TRBJ1-1; 7 bases are a match to TRBD1. The CDR3 is 13 amino acids. The V gene's germline CDR1 is SGHTA and CDR2 FQGNSA. J was trimmed by 6 bases and V by 5 bases; bases with no gene match: 6.

This clonotype showed up many times. This chain links TRBV7-8 with TRBJ2-1; 9 bases fit TRBD1. V was pared by 9 bases and J by 2 bases, with 20 bases of the junction left unmatched. Germline CDR1 is SGHVS and CDR2 is FQNEAQ. The CDR3 length is 19 residues. CDR3 bases: TGTGCCAGTTCGCCGGGACAGGGACTACTAGCTTCGCCCTACAATGAGCAGTTCTTC. Translated, it gives CASSPGQGLLASPYNEQFF.

Ten or more counts support this clonotype. This chain connects TRBV4-2 to TRBJ1-2; tentatively, D is TRBD1 (5 bases). CDR1 LGHNA and CDR2 YNFKEQ come from the germline V gene. The CDR3 extends over 13 amino acids. The V end was cut by 0 bases, the J end by 9 bases, with 11 bases between. The DNA for the CDR3 is TGTGCCAGCAGCCAAGATGGTCAGGGTCGCTACACCTTC. Protein: CASSQDGQGRYTF.

There are many counts of this clonotype. This chain uses TRBV7-6 with TRBJ2-1, with 14 bases aligning to TRBD2. CDR1 and CDR2 from the germline V gene are SGHVS and FNYEAQ. Germline trimming cut 5 bases from V and 6 bases from J; bases unmatched to any gene: 6. The CDR3 sequence is 16 residues long. CDR3 residues: CASSPGLAGDFNEQFF. The CDR3 DNA is TGTGCCAGCAGCCCGGGACTAGCGGGGGACTTCAATGAGCAGTTCTTC.

In this sample, this clonotype turned up many times. V usage is TRBV28 and J usage is TRBJ2-5; perhaps TRBD1 as D (5 bases). The CDR3 has 16 amino acids. Germline V gives CDR1 MDHEN, CDR2 SYDVKM. The V gene lost 4 bases and the J gene lost 5 bases, with 20 bases spanning the gap. The DNA of the CDR3 is TGTGCCAGCAGTTCACCGCAGACAGATCCCGGGGAGACCCAGTACTTC. Translating gives CASSSPQTDPGETQYF.

The chain has TRBV18 and TRBJ1-1; D is perhaps TRBD1 (5 bases). Germline V lookup: CDR1 KGHSH, CDR2 LQKENI. The CDR3 loop spans 13 amino acids. V dropped 8 bases and J dropped 6 bases, with 16 bases sitting between them. The CDR3 loop reads CASGTAWASEAFF. In DNA form, the CDR3 reads TGTGCCAGCGGGACGGCCTGGGCTTCTGAAGCTTTCTTT.